A selection of T cell receptor beta chains follows, all from one sample in a study of blood T cell repertoires in COVID-19. Sequencing used immunoSEQ multiplex PCR; TCRdb keeps in-frame clones, though not all of them. Among 330,000 or so clones listed, roughly 87% were seen once. Sequencing was carried out using peripheral blood. Receptors were obtained from a woman aged 55-75 years with COVID-19, enrolled during active disease. Both conserved end residues are part of each CDR3. The order of the fields is CDR3 protein, CDR3 DNA, J gene, V gene, D gene, clone size. The D gene is left open where the match is weak. Part of the rows lack a size; the others show once, few, many or a class for expanded clones.

CAIQSGSEAFF TGTGCCATCCAAAGCGGGTCTGAAGCTTTCTTT TRBJ1-1 TRBV7-9 NA NA
CASSQRPGEGTEAFF TGTGCCAGCAGTCAAAGGCCAGGGGAGGGCACTGAAGCTTTCTTT TRBJ1-1 TRBV3-1/TRBV3-2 NA NA
CASSLASGDSYEQYF TGCGCCAGCAGCTTGGCTTCGGGAGACTCCTACGAGCAGTACTTC TRBJ2-7 TRBV5-1 NA NA
CSVGGRDGYTF TGCAGCGTTGGAGGTCGGGATGGCTACACCTTC TRBJ1-2 TRBV29-1 NA NA
CASSDRGSYNSPLHF TGTGCCAGCAGCGATAGGGGTTCCTATAATTCACCCCTCCACTTT TRBJ1-6 TRBV5-4 NA NA
CASSELAGGPLNEQFF TGTGCCAGCAGTGAACTAGCGGGGGGGCCTTTAAATGAGCAGTTCTTC TRBJ2-1 TRBV2 TRBD2 NA
CASSHEVGSGNTIYF TGTGCCAGCAGCCACGAGGTAGGATCTGGAAACACCATATATTTT TRBJ1-3 TRBV9 NA NA
CASSPPPERGNNEQFF TGTGCCAGCAGTCCCCCCCCGGAGCGGGGGAACAATGAGCAGTTCTTC TRBJ2-1 TRBV2 TRBD2 NA
CASSFLGDEQFF TGTGCCAGCAGCTTTTTAGGGGATGAGCAGTTCTTC TRBJ2-1 TRBV3-1/TRBV3-2 NA once
CASSFRDKDYGYTF TGTGCCAGCAGTTTTAGGGACAAAGACTATGGCTACACCTTC TRBJ1-2 TRBV27 NA NA
CAGSSGGAIDTQYF TGTGCCGGTAGTAGCGGGGGGGCCATAGATACGCAGTATTTT TRBJ2-3 TRBV2 TRBD2 NA
CARRHLPTGGSPLHF TGTGCCAGAAGACACTTGCCAACAGGGGGTTCACCCCTCCACTTT TRBJ1-6 TRBV2 TRBD1 once
CASSQALAGPFNEQFF TGTGCCAGCAGCCAAGCGCTAGCGGGGCCCTTCAATGAGCAGTTCTTC TRBJ2-1 TRBV4-2 TRBD2 once
CASSLEWVGQQNTEAFF TGTGCCAGCAGCTTGGAATGGGTGGGACAGCAAAACACTGAAGCTTTCTTT TRBJ1-1 TRBV5-5 TRBD1 NA
CASSFGRGIDNSPLHF TGTGCCAGCAGTTTTGGCAGGGGGATCGATAATTCACCCCTCCACTTT TRBJ1-6 TRBV28 TRBD1 few
CASSYHPQGPTGELFF TGTGCCAGCAGTTACCACCCACAGGGTCCCACCGGGGAGCTGTTTTTT TRBJ2-2 TRBV6-5 NA NA
CSVGSGLGFRTEAFF TGCAGCGTTGGCTCGGGACTGGGGTTTCGGACTGAAGCTTTCTTT TRBJ1-1 TRBV29-1 NA NA
CAISEVRDQPQHF TGTGCCATCAGTGAGGTGAGGGATCAGCCCCAGCATTTT TRBJ1-5 TRBV10-3 NA NA
CASTLTTGTVSTQYF TGCGCCAGCACCCTAACGACAGGGACGGTTTCGACCCAGTACTTC TRBJ2-5 TRBV5-1 TRBD1 NA
CASSFALKGGETQYF TGCGCCAGCAGCTTTGCCCTCAAGGGAGGGGAGACCCAGTACTTC TRBJ2-5 TRBV5-1 TRBD2 few
CASSYTGKNSPLHF TGTGCCAGCAGTTACACGGGGAAAAATTCACCCCTCCACTTT TRBJ1-6 TRBV6-5 NA once
CASRRGQGAGNYGYTF TGTGCCAGCAGAAGGGGACAGGGGGCTGGAAACTATGGCTACACCTTC TRBJ1-2 TRBV6-6 TRBD1 NA
CASSPNFNQPQHF TGTGCCAGCAGTCCCAACTTCAATCAGCCCCAGCATTTT TRBJ1-5 TRBV12-3/TRBV12-4 NA NA
CASRRQGTATNEKLFF TGCGCCAGCAGGCGGCAGGGAACAGCAACTAATGAAAAACTGTTTTTT TRBJ1-4 TRBV5-1 NA NA
CASGPGRGAYNEQFF TGCGCCAGCGGTCCCGGGCGGGGGGCTTACAATGAGCAGTTCTTC TRBJ2-1 TRBV4-1 TRBD2 NA
CASSQEGVRNTEAFF TGTGCCAGCAGCCAAGAAGGGGTGAGGAACACTGAAGCTTTCTTT TRBJ1-1 TRBV14 NA NA